These T cell receptor beta chains were read from a single sample in a study of radiotherapy plus CTLA-4 blockade in lung cancer. The method was immunoSEQ multiplex PCR; TCRdb's version includes in-frame clones alone and lacks a portion of them. Here the sample spans around 110,000 clones, approximately 87% being singletons. Specimen: peripheral blood, collected from a patient treated with radiotherapy plus ipilimumab. The receptors shown here come from a human donor with non-small cell lung cancer that progressed on radiotherapy plus ipilimumab. Some clones in this sample may be carry-over from other donors' samples. Both conserved end residues are part of each CDR3. A D gene is named only where the DNA matches it firmly. Some rows have no size entry. The others give once, few or many, or a class for an expanded clone.

CASSYEQDFEAFF,TGTGCCAGCAGTTACGAACAGGATTTTGAAGCTTTCTTT,once,TRBJ1-1,.,TRBV6-5
CASSETGGFGYTF,TGTGCCAGCAGTGAGACAGGGGGCTTTGGCTACACCTTC,.,TRBJ1-2,TRBD1,TRBV6-4
CASSFGGTTNSPLHF,TGCGCCAGCAGCTTCGGTGGGACCACAAATTCACCCCTCCACTTT,.,TRBJ1-6,.,TRBV5-1
CASSEQGAGTGELFF,TGTGCCAGCAGTGAGCAGGGGGCAGGCACCGGGGAGCTGTTTTTT,.,TRBJ2-2,TRBD1,TRBV2
CASSLWGVYTDTQYF,TGTGCCAGCAGCCTTTGGGGGGTATACACAGATACGCAGTATTTT,.,TRBJ2-3,.,TRBV5-6
CASSYSSGGVTDTQYF,TGTGCCAGCAGTTACTCAAGCGGGGGGGTCACAGATACGCAGTATTTT,.,TRBJ2-3,TRBD2,TRBV6-6
CASSQGGQNSGNTIYF,TGCGCCAGCAGCCAGGGGGGACAGAATTCTGGAAACACCATATATTTT,few,TRBJ1-3,TRBD1,TRBV4-1
CASSHRDRLGEQYF,TGCGCCAGCAGCCACCGGGACAGGCTCGGGGAGCAGTACTTC,.,TRBJ2-7,TRBD1,TRBV5-1
CASSRPGLAPNEQFF,TGTGCCAGCAGTAGACCGGGACTAGCCCCCAATGAGCAGTTCTTC,once,TRBJ2-1,TRBD2,TRBV27
CASSPHLRETQYF,TGTGCCAGCTCACCACATCTCAGAGAGACCCAGTACTTC,.,TRBJ2-5,.,TRBV18
CASSPRAGGVYGYTF,TGTGCCAGCAGCCCAAGGGCAGGGGGCGTTTATGGCTACACCTTC,.,TRBJ1-2,TRBD1,TRBV7-2
CASSLEEGTQYF,TGTGCCAGCAGCTTAGAGGAAGGTACGCAGTATTTT,.,TRBJ2-3,.,TRBV7-9
CAISESVARNTYGYTF,TGTGCCATCAGTGAGTCTGTGGCCAGGAACACCTATGGCTACACCTTC,.,TRBJ1-2,.,TRBV10-3
CASSVEESEETQYF,TGTGCCAGCAGCGTAGAAGAGAGTGAAGAGACCCAGTACTTC,.,TRBJ2-5,.,TRBV9
CASSQGTAPFYYGYTF,TGCGCCAGCAGCCAAGGGACAGCCCCGTTTTACTATGGCTACACCTTC,.,TRBJ1-2,.,TRBV4-1
CASSFNEKLFF,TGTGCCAGCAGCTTCAACGAAAAACTGTTTTTT,.,TRBJ1-4,.,TRBV5-6
CASSYGSSVQTQYF,TGCGCCAGCAGCTACGGTTCTAGCGTACAGACCCAGTACTTC,.,TRBJ2-5,.,TRBV5-1
CSVEGWQGVTDTQYF,TGCAGCGTTGAAGGGTGGCAGGGAGTCACAGATACGCAGTATTTT,.,TRBJ2-3,.,TRBV29-1
CASSMMVNYGYTF,TGTGCCAGTAGTATGATGGTCAACTATGGCTACACCTTC,.,TRBJ1-2,.,TRBV19
CASSLITYNEQFF,TGTGCCAGCAGCTTGATTACCTACAATGAGCAGTTCTTC,.,TRBJ2-1,.,TRBV5-4
CASSVDSYYGYTF,TGTGCCAGCAGCGTGGACAGCTACTATGGCTACACCTTC,.,TRBJ1-2,.,TRBV5-4
CSVEDPKISGNTIYF,TGCAGCGTTGAAGATCCTAAGATCTCTGGAAACACCATATATTTT,.,TRBJ1-3,.,TRBV29-1